A single T cell receptor beta chain is shown here with its context. Its antigen is not known. 60 Vbeta and 13 Jbeta primers were used in PCR. Clones were read by immunoSEQ multiplex PCR, and TCRdb kept only the in-frame ones, dropping some. This sample carries approximately 130,000 clones, 80% of them seen once, and the ten largest clones take over 3%. These data come from a study of cytomegalovirus exposure and HLA in healthy donors. Study findings and constraints: The later analysis indicated that the majority of CMV-associated TCR beta chains appeared HLA-restricted.

V lost 1 base and J lost 4; bases outside the gene matches: 6. The CDR3 has 15 residues. Germline loops: CDR1 MGHDK, CDR2 SYGVNS. Sequencing used PBMCs. This clonotype was obtained from a middle-aged woman in good health and CMV-seronegative. The genes are TRBV25-1 and TRBJ1-1; 7 bases match TRBD1. CDR3: CASSEWGRGSTEAFF. The CDR3 DNA reads as TGTGCCAGCAGTGAATGGGGCAGGGGGAGCACTGAAGCTTTCTTT.